This is a list of T cell receptor beta chains from one sample in a study of blood T cell repertoires in COVID-19. Profiling relied on immunoSEQ multiplex PCR, and the TCRdb table lists in-frame clones only, not all of them. Among about 52,000 clones, roughly 87% were seen once, and the ten largest hold about 15%. Sequences were obtained from peripheral blood. These receptors originate from a human donor with active COVID-19. The donor label of this sample is uncertain. Each CDR3 is given with its conserved first and last residue. Fields, in order: D gene, clone size, J gene, V gene, CDR3 protein, CDR3 DNA. The D gene is left open where the match is weak. The size of a clone is reported for some rows only, either as once, few or many, or as a class for expanded clones.

.,.,TRBJ1-2,TRBV7-8,CASSLGPTVNYGYTF,TGTGCCAGCAGCTTAGGGCCGACAGTCAACTATGGCTACACCTTC
TRBD1,.,TRBJ2-1,TRBV5-1,CASSPTGTGRNEQFF,TGCGCCAGCAGCCCGACCGGGACAGGGAGGAATGAGCAGTTCTTC
.,few,TRBJ2-1,TRBV15,CATSHRLLSYNEQFF,TGTGCCACCAGCCACAGGTTGCTCTCCTACAATGAGCAGTTCTTC
TRBD1,.,TRBJ1-2,TRBV6-5,CASSYAGQGSYGYTF,TGTGCCAGCAGTTACGCCGGACAGGGATCCTATGGCTACACCTTC
.,.,TRBJ1-1,TRBV12-3/TRBV12-4,CASFLGGGTEAFF,TGTGCCAGCTTCTTGGGGGGGGGCACTGAAGCTTTCTTT
.,.,TRBJ1-1,TRBV19,CASSSAGVDTEAFF,TGTGCCAGTAGTAGTGCAGGGGTGGACACTGAAGCTTTCTTT
.,few,TRBJ1-2,TRBV11-2,CASSLGLPGMYGYTF,TGTGCCAGCAGCTTAGGGCTGCCGGGGATGTATGGCTACACCTTC
TRBD2,.,TRBJ2-5,TRBV15,CATSRDRFPAGAQETQYF,TGTGCCACCAGCAGAGATCGGTTTCCAGCGGGGGCACAAGAGACCCAGTACTTC
.,few,TRBJ2-3,TRBV5-4,CASSSAGPTTTDTQYF,TGTGCCAGCAGCAGCGCGGGACCCACAACGACAGATACGCAGTATTTT
TRBD2,.,TRBJ2-3,TRBV6-4,CASSDRAGGPTDTQYF,TGTGCCAGCAGTGACCGCGCGGGGGGTCCCACAGATACGCAGTATTTT
.,.,TRBJ1-5,TRBV6-5,CASKGAGYSNQPQHF,TGTGCCAGTAAAGGGGCAGGGTATAGCAATCAGCCCCAGCATTTT
.,.,TRBJ1-3,TRBV18,CASSPASSGNTIYF,TGTGCCAGCTCACCCGCGAGCTCTGGAAACACCATATATTTT
TRBD1,.,TRBJ1-2,TRBV18,CASSPYAQGVLYGYTF,TGTGCCAGCTCACCATACGCTCAGGGGGTCCTCTATGGCTACACCTTC
.,.,TRBJ2-1,TRBV7-6,CASSPSPQTNEQFF,TGTGCCAGCAGCCCGAGCCCTCAGACAAATGAGCAGTTCTTC
.,.,TRBJ1-2,TRBV12-3/TRBV12-4,CASSLIYYGYTF,TGTGCCAGCAGTTTAATCTACTATGGCTACACCTTC
.,few,TRBJ2-7,TRBV5-6,CASSLVPGSYEQYF,TGTGCCAGCAGCTTGGTGCCGGGTTCCTACGAGCAGTACTTC
.,.,TRBJ1-1,TRBV4-3,CASSLKPDTSTEAFF,TGCGCCAGCAGCCTTAAACCGGACACGAGCACTGAAGCTTTCTTT
.,.,TRBJ2-2,TRBV27,CASSLSGTYTGELFF,TGTGCCAGCAGTTTATCGGGCACTTACACCGGGGAGCTGTTTTTT
TRBD1,.,TRBJ1-4,TRBV5-5,CASSPPTGGVNEKLFF,TGTGCCAGCAGCCCCCCCACAGGGGGAGTTAATGAAAAACTGTTTTTT
TRBD1,.,TRBJ2-7,TRBV27,CASSPGTGPLYEQYF,TGTGCCAGCAGTCCAGGGACAGGCCCCCTCTACGAGCAGTACTTC
TRBD2,.,TRBJ2-3,TRBV7-3,CASSLSGGRDTQYF,TGTGCCAGCAGCTTAAGCGGGGGGCGAGATACGCAGTATTTT
TRBD2,.,TRBJ2-7,TRBV5-1,CASSLRTSGGLNEQYF,TGCGCCAGCAGCTTACGGACTAGCGGGGGTCTTAACGAGCAGTACTTC
.,.,TRBJ1-4,TRBV3-1/TRBV3-2,CASSPYEEKLFF,TGTGCCAGCAGCCCCTACGAGGAAAAACTGTTTTTT
.,.,TRBJ1-3,TRBV4-3,CASSQNPTGPSGNTIYF,TGCGCCAGCAGCCAAAACCCAACAGGGCCCTCTGGAAACACCATATATTTT
TRBD1,few,TRBJ1-6,TRBV4-1,CASSLRTGPGSPLHF,TGCGCCAGCAGCTTACGGACAGGTCCAGGTTCACCCCTCCACTTT
TRBD2,.,TRBJ2-1,TRBV12-3/TRBV12-4,CASSLRLAGIQFF,TGTGCCAGCAGTCTCAGACTAGCGGGGATCCAGTTCTTC
.,.,TRBJ1-1,TRBV12-3/TRBV12-4,CASSPSMAIEAFF,TGTGCCAGCAGTCCTTCGATGGCAATTGAAGCTTTCTTT
.,.,TRBJ2-7,TRBV5-1,CASSLSVTGPYEQYF,TGCGCCAGCAGCTTGTCCGTGACAGGACCCTACGAGCAGTACTTC
TRBD2,.,TRBJ2-1,TRBV6-5,CASSKKAGAYLFEFF,TGTGCCAGCAGTAAAAAAGCGGGGGCGTATCTTTTTGAGTTCTTC
.,.,TRBJ1-5,TRBV27,CASSLLGSNQPQHF,TGTGCCAGCAGTTTACTAGGTAGCAATCAGCCCCAGCATTTT
.,.,TRBJ2-3,TRBV7-2,CASSRGRGSTDTQYF,TGTGCCAGCAGTCGGGGGCGGGGGAGCACAGATACGCAGTATTTT